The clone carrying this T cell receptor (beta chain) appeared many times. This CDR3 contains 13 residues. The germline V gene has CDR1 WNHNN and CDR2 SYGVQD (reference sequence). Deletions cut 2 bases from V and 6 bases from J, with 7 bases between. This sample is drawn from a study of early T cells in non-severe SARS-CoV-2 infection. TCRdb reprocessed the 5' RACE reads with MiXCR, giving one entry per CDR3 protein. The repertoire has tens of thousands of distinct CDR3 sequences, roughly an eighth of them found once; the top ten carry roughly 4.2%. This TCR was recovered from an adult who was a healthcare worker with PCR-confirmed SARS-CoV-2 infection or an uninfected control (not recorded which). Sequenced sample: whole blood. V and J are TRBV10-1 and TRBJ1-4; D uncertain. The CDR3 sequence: CASSERVDEKLFF. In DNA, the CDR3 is TGCGCCAGCAGTGAGAGGGTAGATGAAAAACTGTTTTTT.